The next 17 T cell receptor beta chains were all read from a single sample in a study of blood T cell repertoires in COVID-19. Repertoires were generated with immunoSEQ multiplex PCR, while TCRdb's copy carries only in-frame clones and drops some. The data contain about 60,000 clones, roughly 76% of them singletons. Specimen: peripheral blood. These receptors were collected from a woman of 80 years or more with acute or convalescent COVID-19.

The chain carries TRBV7-6 and TRBJ1-5; tentatively, D is TRBD1 (5 bases). CDR1 is SGHVS and CDR2 is FNYEAQ in the germline V gene. This CDR3 has 13 amino acids. V gave up 5 bases and J gave up 4 bases, with 9 bases separating them. The CDR3 bases are TGTGCCAGCAGCCAACAGGAAAATCAGCCCCAGCATTTT. This gives the protein CASSQQENQPQHF.

The rearrangement joins TRBV10-2 to TRBJ1-1, with a weak D call TRBD1 (5 bases). From germline, CDR1 is WSHSY and CDR2 SAAADI. This CDR3 is built from 15 residues. Trimming left V 3 bases short and J 0 bases short, with 11 bases between. CDR3 in amino acids: CASSDWGVLNTEAFF. In DNA, the CDR3 is TGCGCCAGCAGTGATTGGGGGGTTCTGAACACTGAAGCTTTCTTT.

The V call is TRBV6-5, the J call TRBJ2-5; weak D call: TRBD1 (5 bases). In germline, CDR1 is MNHEY, CDR2 SVGAGI. The V gene lost 3 bases and the J gene lost 0 bases, with 11 bases spanning the gap. The CDR3 covers 15 residues. Written as DNA, the CDR3 is TGTGCCAGCAGTTATTCGTCAGGGTACCAAGAGACCCAGTACTTC. It encodes CASSYSSGYQETQYF.

This clone turned up a few times. V gene TRBV11-2 combines with J gene TRBJ1-2; D is perhaps TRBD1 (5 bases). V lost 6 bases to trimming and J lost 8 bases, with 10 bases between them. Germline V lookup: CDR1 SGHAT, CDR2 FQNNGV. The CDR3 loop spans 11 amino acids. The CDR3 reads CASSQGSGYTF. The DNA of the CDR3 is TGTGCCAGCAGTCAGGGATCGGGCTACACCTTC.

Note on this clone: Other DNA sequences in this sample translate to the same CDR3. The chain is built from TRBV9 and TRBJ1-2; 8 bases fit TRBD1. The CDR3 has 13 amino acids. The V segment lost 2 bases and the J segment 5 bases; nucleotides outside the gene matches: 2. The germline CDR1 and CDR2 sequences are SGDLS and YYNGEE. The CDR3 DNA is TGTGCCAGCAGCGTTAGACAGGGGTATGGCTACACCTTC. It translates to CASSVRQGYGYTF.

V and J are TRBV5-5 and TRBJ2-3; D is perhaps TRBD1 (7 bases). V was clipped by 2 bases and J by 11 bases, with 9 bases between them. The germline gives CDR1 SGHKS, CDR2 YYEKEE (reference sequence). The CDR3 has 11 amino acids. In DNA, the CDR3 is TGTGCCAGCAGCTTTCAGGGGGGGCAGTATTTT. Residues: CASSFQGGQYF.

The genes are TRBV7-2 and TRBJ2-1, with a tentative D call TRBD2 (5 bases). Germline V gene sequence: CDR1 SGHTA, CDR2 FQGNSA. The CDR3 is 16 amino acids. Trimming pared 0 bases from V and 4 bases from J, leaving 13 bases between. CDR3: CASSLAWGSAYNEQFF. In DNA, the CDR3 is TGTGCCAGCAGCTTAGCGTGGGGTAGCGCTTACAATGAGCAGTTCTTC.

CDR3 DNA: TGTGCCAGCAGTATAGCGGGAGACTACGAGCAGTACTTC. Residues: CASSIAGDYEQYF. This sequence joins TRBV27 and TRBJ2-7, with 9 bases fitting TRBD2. Germline CDR1 and CDR2: MNHEY and SMNVEV (reference sequence). The trim removed 5 bases at V and 3 bases at J, leaving 2 bases unmatched. The CDR3 runs 13 residues.

J is TRBJ1-3 and V is TRBV4-3; D uncertain. V lost 1 base, J lost 5 bases, and 12 bases lay in between. The CDR3 sequence is 15 residues long. Germline assignment: CDR1 LGHNA and CDR2 YSLEER. CDR3 sequence (DNA): TGCGCCAGCAGCCAAGTTCGGTTTTCGAGAAACACCATATATTTT. It codes for CASSQVRFSRNTIYF.

In its sample, this clone was seen a few times. The chain carries TRBV7-9 and TRBJ2-7; no definite D call. The CDR3 consists of 13 residues. Germline assignment: CDR1 SEHNR and CDR2 FQNEAQ (reference sequence). Trimming left V 5 bases short and J 2 bases short, with 10 bases between. CDR3 sequence (DNA): TGTGCCAGCAGCCCCGGGTCCACCTACGAGCAGTACTTC. This encodes CASSPGSTYEQYF.

The chain is built from TRBV18 and TRBJ2-7; D is uncertain. This CDR3 has 15 residues. Trimming removed 2 bases at V and 3 bases at J, with 14 bases between. The germline CDR1 and CDR2 sequences are KGHSH and LQKENI. The CDR3 spells CASSPASNVYYEQYF. The CDR3 nucleotides are TGTGCCAGCTCACCAGCATCTAACGTCTACTACGAGCAGTACTTC.

The chain couples TRBV12-3 or TRBV12-4 to TRBJ1-1; D unresolved. The CDR3 covers 12 residues. The ends were cut back, 4 bases at V and 3 bases at J, with 6 bases in the middle. CDR3 region: CASSYPDTEAFF. The CDR3 DNA is TGTGCCAGCAGTTATCCGGACACTGAAGCTTTCTTT.

The chain has TRBV15 and TRBJ2-1; 7 bases are a match to TRBD2. The CDR3 spans 16 residues. V lost 1 base, J lost 3 bases, and 6 bases stayed unmatched. The germline V gene encodes CDR1 LNHNV and CDR2 YYDKDF (reference sequence). CDR3 sequence (DNA): TGTGCCACCAGCAGAGCGGGTAGCGGGCGCTACAATGAGCAGTTCTTC. Translation gives CATSRAGSGRYNEQFF.

This clone has a single count. This chain uses TRBV19 with TRBJ1-1; possibly TRBD1 for D (6 bases). V lost 0 bases and J lost 1, with 12 bases in between. CDR3 length: 16 amino acids. Germline V lookup: CDR1 LNHDA, CDR2 SQIVND (reference sequence). In DNA, the CDR3 is TGTGCCAGTAGTATAGAGAGGGGACATAGGAACACTGAAGCTTTCTTT. This translates into CASSIERGHRNTEAFF. The whole variable domain, remainder taken from reference TRBV19 and TRBJ1-1, is DGGITQSPKYLFRKEGQNVTLSCEQNLNHDAMYWYRQDPGQGLRLIYYSQIVNDFQKGDIAEGYSVSREKKESFPLTVTSAQKNPTAFYLCASSIERGHRNTEAFFGQGTRLTVV.

V usage is TRBV14 and J usage is TRBJ2-1; TRBD2 aligns across 11 bases. V was clipped by 3 bases and J by 10 bases; unmatched bases: 11. Per the germline V gene, CDR1 is SGHDN and CDR2 is FVKESK. CDR3 length: 16 residues. This chain's CDR3 is CASSHPPSGRPAEQFF. As DNA, the CDR3 is TGTGCCAGCAGCCACCCCCCTAGCGGGAGGCCGGCCGAGCAGTTCTTC.

The chain links TRBV5-8 to TRBJ1-1, with a possible D match to TRBD1 (5 bases). Per germline, CDR1 SGHTS and CDR2 YDEGEE. Trimming stripped 3 bases from V and 0 bases from J, with 9 bases between. The CDR3 length is 14 residues. CDR3 DNA sequence: TGTGCCAGCAGCTGGGGGGGTATGAACACTGAAGCTTTCTTT. This gives the protein CASSWGGMNTEAFF.

The V gene is TRBV7-2, the J gene TRBJ2-1; 12 nucleotides align to TRBD2. Trimming cost V 5 bases and J 8 bases; bases outside gene matches: 10. The CDR3 sequence is 16 residues long. Germline V gene lookup returns CDR1 SGHTA and CDR2 FQGNSA. In DNA, the CDR3 is TGTGCCAGCAGCCTACCGACTAGCGGGAGTATCGATGAGCAGTTCTTC. Translated: CASSLPTSGSIDEQFF.